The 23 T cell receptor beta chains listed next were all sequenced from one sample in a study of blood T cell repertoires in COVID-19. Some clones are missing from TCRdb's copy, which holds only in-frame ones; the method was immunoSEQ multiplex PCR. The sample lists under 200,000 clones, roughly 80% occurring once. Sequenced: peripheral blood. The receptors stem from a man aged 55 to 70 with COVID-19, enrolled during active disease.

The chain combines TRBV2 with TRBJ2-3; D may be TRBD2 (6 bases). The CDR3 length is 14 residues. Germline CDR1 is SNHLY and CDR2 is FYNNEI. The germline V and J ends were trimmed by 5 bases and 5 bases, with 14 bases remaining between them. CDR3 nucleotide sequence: TGTGCCAGCAGTCAGGGCGGGACCCTAGATACGCAGTATTTT. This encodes CASSQGGTLDTQYF.

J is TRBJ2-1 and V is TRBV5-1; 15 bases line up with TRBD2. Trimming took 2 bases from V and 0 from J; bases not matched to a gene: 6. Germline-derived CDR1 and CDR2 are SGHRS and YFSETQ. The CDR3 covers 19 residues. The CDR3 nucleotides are TGCGCCAGCAGCTTTGGACTAGCGGGAGGGGGCCCCTCCTACAATGAGCAGTTCTTC. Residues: CASSFGLAGGGPSYNEQFF.

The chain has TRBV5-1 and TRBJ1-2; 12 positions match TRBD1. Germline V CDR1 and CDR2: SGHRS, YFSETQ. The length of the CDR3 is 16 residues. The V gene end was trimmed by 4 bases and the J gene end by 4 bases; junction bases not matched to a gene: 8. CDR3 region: CASSAGTGGGIYGYTF. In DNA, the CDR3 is TGCGCCAGCAGCGCGGGGACAGGGGGCGGTATCTATGGCTACACCTTC.

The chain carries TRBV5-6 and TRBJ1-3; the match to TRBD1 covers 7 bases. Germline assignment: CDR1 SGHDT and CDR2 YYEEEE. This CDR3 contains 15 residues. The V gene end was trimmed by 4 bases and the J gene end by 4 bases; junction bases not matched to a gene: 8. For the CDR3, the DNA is TGTGCCAGCAGCACAAGACAGGGTGGGGGAAACACCATATATTTT. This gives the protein CASSTRQGGGNTIYF.

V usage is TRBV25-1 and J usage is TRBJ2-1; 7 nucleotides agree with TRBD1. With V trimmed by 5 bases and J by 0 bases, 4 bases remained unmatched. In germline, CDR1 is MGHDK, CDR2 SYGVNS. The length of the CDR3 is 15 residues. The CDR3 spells CASSPGTVSYNEQFF. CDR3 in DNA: TGTGCCAGCAGTCCGGGGACAGTCTCCTACAATGAGCAGTTCTTC.

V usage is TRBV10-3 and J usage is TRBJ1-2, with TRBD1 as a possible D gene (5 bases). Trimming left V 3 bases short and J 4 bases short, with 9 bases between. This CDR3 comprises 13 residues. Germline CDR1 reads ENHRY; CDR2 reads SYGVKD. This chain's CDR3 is CAISEGRAYGYTF. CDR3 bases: TGTGCCATCAGTGAAGGCAGGGCCTATGGCTACACCTTC.

This CDR3 is CASSLEETEAFF. CDR3 coding DNA: TGTGCCAGCAGCTTGGAGGAGACTGAAGCTTTCTTT. The chain carries TRBV5-4 and TRBJ1-1; D call uncertain. The CDR3 runs 12 residues. The V end lost 0 bases, the J end lost 5 bases, and 5 bases lay between the germline ends. Germline loops: CDR1 SGHNT, CDR2 YYREEE (reference sequence).

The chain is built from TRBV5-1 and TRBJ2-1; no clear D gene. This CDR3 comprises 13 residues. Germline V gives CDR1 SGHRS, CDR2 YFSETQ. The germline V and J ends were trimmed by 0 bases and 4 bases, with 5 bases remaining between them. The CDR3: CASSLAVYNEQFF. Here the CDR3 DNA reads TGCGCCAGCAGCTTGGCGGTGTACAATGAGCAGTTCTTC.

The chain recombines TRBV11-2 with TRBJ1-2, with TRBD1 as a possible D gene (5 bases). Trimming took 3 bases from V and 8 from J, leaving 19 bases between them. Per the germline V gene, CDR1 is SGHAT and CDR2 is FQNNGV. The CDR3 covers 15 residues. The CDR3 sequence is CASSFSLGGAGGYTF. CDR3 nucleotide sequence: TGTGCCAGCAGCTTTTCATTGGGAGGGGCAGGGGGCTACACCTTC.

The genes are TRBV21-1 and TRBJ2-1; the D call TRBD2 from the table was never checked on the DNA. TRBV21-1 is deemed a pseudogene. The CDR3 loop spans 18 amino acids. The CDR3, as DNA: TGTGCCAGCAGCAAAAGCTCAACTCTTCTTAATTGTTACAATGAGCAGTTCTTC. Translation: CASSKSSTLLNCYNEQFF.

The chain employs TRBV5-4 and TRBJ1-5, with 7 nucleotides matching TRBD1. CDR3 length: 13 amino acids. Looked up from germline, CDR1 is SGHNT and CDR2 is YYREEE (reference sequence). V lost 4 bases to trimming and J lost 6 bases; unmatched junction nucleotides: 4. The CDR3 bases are TGTGCCAGCAGCCGGGCAGGGGGTCAGCCCCAGCATTTT. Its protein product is CASSRAGGQPQHF.

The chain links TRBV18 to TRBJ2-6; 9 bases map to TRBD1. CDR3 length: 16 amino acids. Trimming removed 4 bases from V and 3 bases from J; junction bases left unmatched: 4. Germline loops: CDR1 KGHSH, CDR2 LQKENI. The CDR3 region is CASSLTGGGGANVLTF. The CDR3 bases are TGTGCCAGCTCACTTACAGGGGGCGGTGGGGCCAACGTCCTGACTTTC.

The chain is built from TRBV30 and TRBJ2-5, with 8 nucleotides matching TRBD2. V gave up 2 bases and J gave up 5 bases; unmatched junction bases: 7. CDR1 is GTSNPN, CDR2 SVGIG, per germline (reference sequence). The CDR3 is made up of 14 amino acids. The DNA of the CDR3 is TGTGCCTGGAGTAAGCTAGCGGGTAGGGAGACCCAGTACTTC. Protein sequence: CAWSKLAGRETQYF.

CDR3 DNA: TGTGCCAGCAGCAGGGGACTAGCGGCCACAGATACGCAGTATTTT. This sequence encodes CASSRGLAATDTQYF. The rearrangement links TRBV7-3 to TRBJ2-3, with 11 bases aligning to TRBD2. The CDR3 has 15 residues. J lost 2 bases, V lost 5 bases, and 3 bases had no gene match. Germline V CDR1 and CDR2: SGHTA, FQGTGA. The full variable domain, completed using reference TRBV7-3 and TRBJ2-3, is GAGVSQTPSNKVTEKGKYVELRCDPISGHTALYWYRQSLGQGPEFLIYFQGTGAADDSGLPNDRFFAVRPEGSVSTLKIQRTERGDSAVYLCASSRGLAATDTQYFGPGTRLTVL.

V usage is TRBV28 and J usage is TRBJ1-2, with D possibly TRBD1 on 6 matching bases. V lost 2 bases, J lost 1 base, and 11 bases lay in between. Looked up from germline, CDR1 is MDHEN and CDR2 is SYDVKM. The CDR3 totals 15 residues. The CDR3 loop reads CASSLGGAGNYGYTF. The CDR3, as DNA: TGTGCCAGCAGTTTAGGGGGGGCGGGTAACTATGGCTACACCTTC.

The CDR3 reads CASSFLPGRSYGYTF. The CDR3 DNA reads as TGTGCCAGCAGTTTTCTTCCAGGGCGCTCCTATGGCTACACCTTC. This chain connects TRBV28 to TRBJ1-2; TRBD1 is a possible D gene (5 bases). Trimming stripped 3 bases from V and 4 bases from J, with 15 bases between. Germline CDR1 is MDHEN and CDR2 is SYDVKM. The CDR3 has 15 residues.

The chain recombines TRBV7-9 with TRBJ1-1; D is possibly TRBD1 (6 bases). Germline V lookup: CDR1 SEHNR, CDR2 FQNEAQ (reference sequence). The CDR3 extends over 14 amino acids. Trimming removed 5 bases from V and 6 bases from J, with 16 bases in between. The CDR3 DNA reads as TGTGCCAGCAGCCCGACCTCAGGGGCGGCTGAAGCTTTCTTT. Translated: CASSPTSGAAEAFF.

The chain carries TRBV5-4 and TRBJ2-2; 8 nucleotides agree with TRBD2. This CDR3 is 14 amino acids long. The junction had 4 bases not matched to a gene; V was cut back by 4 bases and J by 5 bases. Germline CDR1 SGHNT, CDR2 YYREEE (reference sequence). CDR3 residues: CASSRAGVTGELFF. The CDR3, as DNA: TGTGCCAGCAGCAGAGCGGGAGTAACCGGGGAGCTGTTTTTT.

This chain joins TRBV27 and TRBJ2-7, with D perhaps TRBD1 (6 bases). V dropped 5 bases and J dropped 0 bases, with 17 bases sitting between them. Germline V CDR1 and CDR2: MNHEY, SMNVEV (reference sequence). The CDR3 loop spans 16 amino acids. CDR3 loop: CASSPSRDKFSYEQYF. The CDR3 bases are TGTGCCAGCAGTCCTTCCCGGGACAAATTCTCCTACGAGCAGTACTTC.

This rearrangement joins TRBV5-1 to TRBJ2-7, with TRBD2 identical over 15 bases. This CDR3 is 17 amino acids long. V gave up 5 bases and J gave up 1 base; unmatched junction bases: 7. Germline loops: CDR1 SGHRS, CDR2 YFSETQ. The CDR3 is CASRSGTSGRNSYEQYF. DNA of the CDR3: TGCGCCAGCAGATCCGGGACTAGCGGGAGGAATTCCTACGAGCAGTACTTC.

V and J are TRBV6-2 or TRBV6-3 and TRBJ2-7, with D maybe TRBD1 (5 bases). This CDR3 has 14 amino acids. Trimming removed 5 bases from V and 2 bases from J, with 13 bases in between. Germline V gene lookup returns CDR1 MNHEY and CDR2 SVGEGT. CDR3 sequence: CASSIRAATYEQYF. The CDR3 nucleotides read TGTGCCAGCAGTATCAGGGCGGCCACCTACGAGCAGTACTTC.

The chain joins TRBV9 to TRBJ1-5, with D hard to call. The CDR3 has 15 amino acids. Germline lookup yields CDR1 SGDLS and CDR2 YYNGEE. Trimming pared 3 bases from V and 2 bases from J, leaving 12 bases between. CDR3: CASSENGNGNQPQHF. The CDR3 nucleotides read TGTGCCAGCAGCGAGAACGGGAACGGCAATCAGCCCCAGCATTTT.

DNA of the CDR3: TGTGCCAGCAGCTCGTTCTTAACTACAGGGGGCCTTCCCAACACTGAAGCTTTCTTT. Translation gives CASSSFLTTGGLPNTEAFF. This rearrangement joins TRBV13 to TRBJ1-1, with TRBD1 matching over 9 bases. The germline V gene has CDR1 PRHDT and CDR2 FYEKMQ (reference sequence). V gave up 4 bases and J gave up 2 bases; unmatched junction bases: 17. CDR3 length equals 19 residues. Based on the CDR3 plus reference TRBV13 and TRBJ1-1, the full variable domain is AAGVIQSPRHLIKEKRETATLKCYPIPRHDTVYWYQQGPGQDPQFLISFYEKMQSDKGSIPDRFSAQQFSDYHSELNMSSLELGDSALYFCASSSFLTTGGLPNTEAFFGQGTRLTVV.